The sample holds a few counts of the clone carrying this TCR beta chain. Primed by a sample-barcoded 5' primer and a J-beta primer mix, a second PCR proceeded for 7 to 11 cycles. Per sample, CDR3-containing paired-end reads numbered at least 2.5 million. TCRdb re-derived calls from the 5' RACE reads in MiXCR, one entry per CDR3 protein. The repertoire has approximately 1.5 million distinct CDR3 sequences, approximately 39% of them found once; the top ten carry about 4%. This entry comes from a study of blood T cells in healthy people across ages. The CDR3 covers 17 residues. Germline loops: CDR1 SGHDN, CDR2 FVKESK. The ends lost 0 bases at V and 7 bases at J; junction bases unmatched: 12.

The material sequenced was blood. The V gene is TRBV14, the J gene TRBJ1-5, with TRBD1 matching over 7 bases. This TCR came from a woman aged 18-29 years in good health. CDR3 sequence (DNA): TGTGCCAGCAGCCAAGATGTGGGAGGGGGCGTAGGGCAGCCCCAGCATTTT. This translates into CASSQDVGGGVGQPQHF.